This T cell receptor beta chain was captured in a study of T cell repertoires in cytomegalovirus infection (dated by TCRdb to the late 2010s). General notes on the study: Donor HLA type was relevant to the analysis, because carriage of CMV infection together with the matching HLA type was indicated by public TCR beta signatures.

The CDR3 goes from the cysteine to the phenylalanine over 14 residues. Just the 42-base CDR3 DNA is kept, in frame starting at base 1. In the germline V gene, CDR1 corresponds to SGHVS and CDR2 to FNYEAQ. The V end loses 5 bases and the J end loses 4 bases, and a stretch of 12 bases separates them. This clonotype was recorded many times. The antigen it recognizes is unknown. No qualities accompany the bases; no much larger clone lies one base away. These reads were obtained on an Illumina HiSeq 1500. The raw public reads went through TCRdb reprocessing: fastp at Q25, MiXCR clone calling, in-frame beta chains kept. One record per CDR3 amino acid sequence lists the most common genes and DNA. Recorded for this sample are hundreds of thousands of distinct CDR3 sequences; around 11% of them occurred a single time. The top ten constitute more than 8.5% of the sample. Study-wide conclusions, independent of this receptor: The ex vivo response was dominated by HLA-C-restricted CMV-specific TCR beta clonotypes, which also provided the single most frequent clonotype in two of eight donors. In both this cohort and an independent roughly 330-donor cohort, the cumulative frequency of public TCR beta family members distinguished carriers of CMV infection plus the relevant HLA type.

This TCR derives from a human donor in good health (CMV status not recorded). Some clones in this sample may be carry-over from other donors' samples. Sequenced input: PBMCs. The receptor chain draws on TRBV7-6 and TRBJ1-3; possibly the D gene is TRBD1, per 6 matching bases. The DNA sequence is given as TGTGCCAGCAGCCCCAGGGGAACCGGAAACACCATATATTTT. Its protein reads: CASSPRGTGNTIYF. Here the CDR3 is joined to the reference TRBV7-6 and TRBJ1-3 genes, and the full variable domain is: GAGVSQSPRYKVTKRGQDVALRCDPISGHVSLYWYRQALGQGPEFLTYFNYEAQQDKSGLPNDRFSAERPEGSISTLTIQRTEQRDSAMYRCASSPRGTGNTIYFGEGSWLTVV.